Sequencing of this T cell receptor beta chain was carried out in a study of shared T cell receptors in the human thymus. Using immunoSEQ multiplex PCR, the repertoire was profiled, and TCRdb retains in-frame clones only, with some absent. The sample lists some 660,000 clones, around 87% occurring once. This CDR3 comprises 15 residues. Germline assignment: CDR1 SGHRS and CDR2 YFSETQ. Unmatched junction bases numbered 5, after V lost 3 bases and J lost 7 bases. The same sample was also studied in work on human thymus T cells.

This sequence was found in a boy younger than two with a congenital heart defect. The sequenced sample was thymocytes. The J gene is TRBJ1-6, the V gene TRBV5-1, with TRBD1 matching 9 bases. CDR3 loop: CASSYGQGWNSPLHF. As DNA, the CDR3 is TGCGCCAGCAGCTACGGACAGGGGTGGAATTCACCCCTCCACTTT. Using reference TRBV5-1 and TRBJ1-6 for the parts outside the CDR3, the full variable domain is KAGVTQTPRYLIKTRGQQVTLSCSPISGHRSVSWYQQTPGQGLQFLFEYFSETQRNKGNFPGRFSGRQFSNSRSEMNVSTLELGDSALYLCASSYGQGWNSPLHFGNGTRLTVT.